The 30 T cell receptor beta chains below were found in one sample sequenced in a study of T cells expressing NK-cell markers. TCRdb reprocessed the 5' RACE reads, with one entry per CDR3 protein and no DNA. The table lists about 190,000 distinct CDR3 sequences. The sample taken for sequencing was blood T cells: a sorted CD56 or NKG2C T cell subset, CD4+ or CD8+ T cells, or bulk PBMC T cells (not recorded which). These receptors were obtained from a man aged 18-70 years in good health.

The chain has TRBV12-3 or TRBV12-4 and TRBJ1-2. This CDR3 region has 14 residues. The CDR3 here is CASSLAELPYGYTF.

The rearrangement uses TRBV28 and TRBJ1-3. The CDR3 runs 12 residues. CDR1 and CDR2 from the germline V gene are MDHEN and SYDVKM. CDR3 loop: CASLNSGNTIYF.

The chain links TRBV13 to TRBJ2-3; TCRdb outputs TRBD2, but without DNA this stays unchecked. Germline CDR1 and CDR2: PRHDT and FYEKMQ (reference sequence). The CDR3 has 16 residues. The CDR3: CASSPPGTSATDTQYF.

The rearrangement uses TRBV25-1 and TRBJ2-1; the D call from TCRdb, TRBD1, cannot be confirmed without DNA. CDR3 size: 15 residues. The germline V gene has CDR1 MGHDK and CDR2 SYGVNS. The CDR3: CASSVTGRAGDEQFF.

The chain couples TRBV18 to TRBJ2-1; TCRdb indicates TRBD1, and absent DNA this call remains unverified. This CDR3 contains 16 residues. CDR1 is KGHSH, CDR2 LQKENI, per germline. The CDR3 loop reads CASSLEGGARTNEQFF. The full variable domain, with the rest looked up from reference TRBV18 and TRBJ2-1, is NAGVMQNPRHLVRRRGQEARLRCSPMKGHSHVYWYRQLPEEGLKFMVYLQKENIIDESGMPKERFSAEFPKEGPSILRIQQVVRGDSAAYFCASSLEGGARTNEQFFGPGTRLTVL.

V gene TRBV20-1 combines with J gene TRBJ1-1; TCRdb's assignment of TRBD1 cannot be checked, as there is no DNA. The CDR3 loop spans 16 amino acids. CDR1 and CDR2 from the germline V gene are DFQATT and SNEGSKA (reference sequence). The CDR3 sequence is CSARGTGPAGNTEAFF.

The chain employs TRBV6-4 and TRBJ2-3; TCRdb picks TRBD1, but there is no DNA to check that call. The CDR3 consists of 14 residues. Germline lookup yields CDR1 MRHNA and CDR2 SNTAGT. The CDR3 protein is CASSERGSTDTQYF.

J is TRBJ2-1 and V is TRBV7-9; the TCRdb call, TRBD1, lacks DNA for checking. There are 16 residues in the CDR3. Germline V gives CDR1 SEHNR, CDR2 FQNEAQ (reference sequence). CDR3 amino acids: CASSLGTDSETDEQFF.

The rearrangement links TRBV7-2 to TRBJ1-5; checking the TCRdb D call of TRBD1 is not possible without DNA. CDR1 SGHTA and CDR2 FQGNSA come from the germline V gene. CDR3 length: 15 residues. CDR3 sequence reads: CASSVDRGFNQPQHF.

The chain carries TRBV5-4 and TRBJ2-7; no DNA is available, so the TRBD2 call from TCRdb remains unchecked. Germline CDR1 SGHNT, CDR2 YYREEE (reference sequence). This CDR3 is built from 17 residues. The CDR3 loop reads CASSLAVAGGSSYEQYF.

The rearrangement joins TRBV6-5 to TRBJ1-5; TCRdb gives TRBD1 as the D gene, but with no DNA this cannot be confirmed. Germline V gene lookup returns CDR1 MNHEY and CDR2 SVGAGI. This CDR3 is 13 amino acids long. CDR3 loop: CASRGGSAQPQHF.

The chain is built from TRBV12-3 or TRBV12-4 and TRBJ2-3; TCRdb selects TRBD1, and the lack of DNA leaves this call unchecked. There are 13 residues in the CDR3. The CDR3 sequence is CASSFSARDTQYF.

This rearrangement joins TRBV7-8 to TRBJ2-7; the TRBD2 assignment by TCRdb is unverifiable without DNA. Germline values: CDR1 SGHVS, CDR2 FQNEAQ. The CDR3 has 16 residues. CDR3 in amino acids: CASSPSGGGLSYEQYF.

The gene calls are TRBV7-3 and TRBJ2-5; the TCRdb D gene call, TRBD2, has no DNA to confirm it. CDR3 length equals 15 residues. Germline V gives CDR1 SGHTA, CDR2 FQGTGA. CDR3: CASSLSGGASETQYF.

This chain links TRBV19 with TRBJ1-2. There are 15 residues in the CDR3. The germline V gene has CDR1 LNHDA and CDR2 SQIVND (reference sequence). CDR3 in amino acids: CASSIWEGPNYGYTF.

The genes are TRBV2 and TRBJ1-2; TCRdb calls TRBD1, which cannot be checked without DNA. The CDR3 covers 13 residues. Germline V gene lookup returns CDR1 SNHLY and CDR2 FYNNEI. This chain's CDR3 is CASSGAGDSGYTF.

V and J are TRBV25-1 and TRBJ1-2; TCRdb picks TRBD1, but there is no DNA to check that call. Per germline, CDR1 MGHDK and CDR2 SYGVNS. The CDR3 is made up of 14 amino acids. The CDR3 reads CASSNQGRGHGYTF.

The V and J genes are TRBV12-3 or TRBV12-4 and TRBJ1-3. This CDR3 region has 16 residues. This chain's CDR3 is CASSLPDSRLGNTIYF.

The V call is TRBV29-1, the J call TRBJ2-3; TCRdb designates TRBD2, a call that cannot be tested without DNA. CDR1 is SQVTM, CDR2 ANQGSEA, per germline. The CDR3 covers 17 residues. CDR3 sequence: CSVEFVVGGVYTDTQYF.

J is TRBJ1-1 and V is TRBV16; TCRdb calls TRBD1, which cannot be checked without DNA. CDR1 is KGHSY and CDR2 is FQNENV in the germline V gene. This CDR3 has 14 amino acids. CDR3 loop: CASSQFEGGTEAFF.

V gene TRBV7-9 combines with J gene TRBJ1-3. CDR1 and CDR2 from the germline V gene are SEHNR and FQNEAQ (reference sequence). CDR3 size: 16 residues. This CDR3 is CASSLDVGSSGNTIYF.

V usage is TRBV11-1 and J usage is TRBJ2-5; as DNA is missing, the TRBD1 call by TCRdb cannot be tested. CDR3 size: 19 residues. Germline V lookup: CDR1 SGHAT, CDR2 FQDESV (reference sequence). This chain's CDR3 is CASSLPIWAGRKDQETQYF.

The V gene is TRBV20-1, the J gene TRBJ2-7; TCRdb lists TRBD1, though no DNA is available to test this call. The CDR3 length is 13 residues. Germline CDR1 is DFQATT and CDR2 is SNEGSKA (reference sequence). CDR3 in amino acids: CSARTPDTYEQYF.

The V and J genes are TRBV11-2 and TRBJ1-6. CDR3 size: 15 residues. Looked up from germline, CDR1 is SGHAT and CDR2 is FQNNGV. CDR3 protein: CASSAEDAGYSPLHF.

The genes are TRBV7-9 and TRBJ1-4; absent DNA, TCRdb's TRBD1 call cannot be checked. The CDR3 runs to 14 residues. CDR1 and CDR2 from the germline V gene are SEHNR and FQNEAQ (reference sequence). This CDR3 reads CASSLAGGDEKLFF.

Here the CDR3 reads CSVWDSAGELFF. The chain has TRBV29-1 and TRBJ2-2; with no DNA, the TCRdb D assignment of TRBD1 cannot be verified. In germline, CDR1 is SQVTM, CDR2 ANQGSEA. The CDR3 totals 12 residues.

The CDR3 loop is CASSNHLSWDRGRRAEAFF. The chain joins TRBV19 to TRBJ1-1; TCRdb designates TRBD1, a call that cannot be tested without DNA. The CDR3 is 19 amino acids. Germline CDR1 LNHDA, CDR2 SQIVND (reference sequence). Complete variable domain (other parts from reference TRBV19 and TRBJ1-1): DGGITQSPKYLFRKEGQNVTLSCEQNLNHDAMYWYRQDPGQGLRLIYYSQIVNDFQKGDIAEGYSVSREKKESFPLTVTSAQKNPTAFYLCASSNHLSWDRGRRAEAFFGQGTRLTVV.

The V gene is TRBV7-8, the J gene TRBJ2-1; with no DNA, the TCRdb D assignment of TRBD1 cannot be verified. This CDR3 contains 14 residues. The V gene's germline CDR1 is SGHVS and CDR2 FQNEAQ. This chain's CDR3 is CASSLIGVRNEQFF.

This rearrangement joins TRBV2 to TRBJ1-5; the TRBD1 assignment by TCRdb is unverifiable without DNA. Germline V gene lookup returns CDR1 SNHLY and CDR2 FYNNEI. The CDR3 has 16 amino acids. The CDR3 sequence is CASSEGRASSNQPQHF.

The chain is built from TRBV11-2 and TRBJ2-3. The CDR3 runs 15 residues. Germline V CDR1 and CDR2: SGHAT, FQNNGV. CDR3 loop: CATSLAWGGTDTQYF.